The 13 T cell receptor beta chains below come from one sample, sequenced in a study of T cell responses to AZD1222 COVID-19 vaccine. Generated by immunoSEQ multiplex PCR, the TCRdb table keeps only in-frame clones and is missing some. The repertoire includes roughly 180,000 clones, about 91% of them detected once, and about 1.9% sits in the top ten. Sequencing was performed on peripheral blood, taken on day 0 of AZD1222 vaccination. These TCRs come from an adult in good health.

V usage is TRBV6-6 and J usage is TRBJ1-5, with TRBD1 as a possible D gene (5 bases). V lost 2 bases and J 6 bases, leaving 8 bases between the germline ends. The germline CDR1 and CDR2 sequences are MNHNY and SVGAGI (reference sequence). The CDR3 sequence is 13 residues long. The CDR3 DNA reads TGTGCCAGCAGTTACATCGGGGCTCAGCCCCAGCATTTT. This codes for CASSYIGAQPQHF.

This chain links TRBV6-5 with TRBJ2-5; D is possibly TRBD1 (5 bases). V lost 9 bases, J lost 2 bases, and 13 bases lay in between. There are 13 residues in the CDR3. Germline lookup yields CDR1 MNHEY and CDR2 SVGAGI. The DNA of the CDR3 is TGTGCCAGTAGACAGTGGATGCAAGAGACCCAGTACTTC. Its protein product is CASRQWMQETQYF.

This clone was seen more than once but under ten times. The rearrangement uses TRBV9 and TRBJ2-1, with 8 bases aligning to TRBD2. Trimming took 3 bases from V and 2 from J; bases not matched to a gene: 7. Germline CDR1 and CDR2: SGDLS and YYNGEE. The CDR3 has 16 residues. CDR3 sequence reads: CASSALTSATYNEQFF. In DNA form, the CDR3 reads TGTGCCAGCAGCGCCCTGACTAGCGCCACCTACAATGAGCAGTTCTTC.

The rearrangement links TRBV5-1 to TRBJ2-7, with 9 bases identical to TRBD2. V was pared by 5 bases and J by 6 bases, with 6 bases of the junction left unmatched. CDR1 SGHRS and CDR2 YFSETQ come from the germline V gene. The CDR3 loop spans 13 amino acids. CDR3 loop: CASSTAGGGEQYF. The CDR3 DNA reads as TGCGCCAGCAGTACGGCGGGAGGGGGCGAGCAGTACTTC.

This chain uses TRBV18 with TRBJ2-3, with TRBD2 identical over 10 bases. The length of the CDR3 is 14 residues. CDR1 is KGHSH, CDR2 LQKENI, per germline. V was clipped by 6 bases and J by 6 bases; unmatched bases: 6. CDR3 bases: TGTGCCAGCTCTTCTAGCGGGAGTATCGATACGCAGTATTTT. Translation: CASSSSGSIDTQYF.

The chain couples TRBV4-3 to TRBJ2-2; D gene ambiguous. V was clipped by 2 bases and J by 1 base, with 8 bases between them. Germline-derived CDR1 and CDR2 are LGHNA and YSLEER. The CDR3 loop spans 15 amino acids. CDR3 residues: CASSQQPRNTGELFF. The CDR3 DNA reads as TGCGCCAGCAGCCAACAACCTAGGAACACCGGGGAGCTGTTTTTT.

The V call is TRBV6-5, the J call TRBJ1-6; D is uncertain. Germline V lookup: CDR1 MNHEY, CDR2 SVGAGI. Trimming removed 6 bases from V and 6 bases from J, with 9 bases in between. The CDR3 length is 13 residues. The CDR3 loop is CASSRLSNSPLHF. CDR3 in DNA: TGTGCCAGCAGCCGTCTTTCTAATTCACCCCTCCACTTT.

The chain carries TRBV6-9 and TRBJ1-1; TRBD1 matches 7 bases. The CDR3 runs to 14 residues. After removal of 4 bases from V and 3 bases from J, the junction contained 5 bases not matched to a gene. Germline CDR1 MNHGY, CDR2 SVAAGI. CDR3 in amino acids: CASSLGQVDTEAFF. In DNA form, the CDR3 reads TGTGCCAGCAGTTTAGGACAGGTAGACACTGAAGCTTTCTTT.

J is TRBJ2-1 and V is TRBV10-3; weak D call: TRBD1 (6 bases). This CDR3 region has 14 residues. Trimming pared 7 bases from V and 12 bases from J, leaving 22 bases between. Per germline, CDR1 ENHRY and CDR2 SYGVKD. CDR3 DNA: TGTGCCATCAACTCAGGGGACGGGGCAAAGGTGCAGTTCTTC. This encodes CAINSGDGAKVQFF.

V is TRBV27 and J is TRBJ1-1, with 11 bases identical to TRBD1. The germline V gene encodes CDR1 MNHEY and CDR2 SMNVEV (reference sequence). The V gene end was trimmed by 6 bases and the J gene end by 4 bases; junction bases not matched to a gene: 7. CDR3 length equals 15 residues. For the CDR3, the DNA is TGTGCCAGCAGCCAGGACAGGGGGCTGGGCACTGAAGCTTTCTTT. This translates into CASSQDRGLGTEAFF.

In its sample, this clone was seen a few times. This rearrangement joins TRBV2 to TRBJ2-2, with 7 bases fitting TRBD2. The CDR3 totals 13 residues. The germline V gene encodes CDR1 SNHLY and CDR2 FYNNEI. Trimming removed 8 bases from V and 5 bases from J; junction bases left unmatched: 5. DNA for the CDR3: TGTGCCAGCGGGAGGGCTCGGACCGGGGAGCTGTTTTTT. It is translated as CASGRARTGELFF.

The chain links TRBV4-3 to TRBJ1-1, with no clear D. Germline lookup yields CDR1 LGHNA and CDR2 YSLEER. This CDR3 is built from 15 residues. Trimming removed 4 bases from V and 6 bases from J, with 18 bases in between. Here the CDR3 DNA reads TGCGCCAGCAGCCCTACCCCGGACGGAGCCGCTGAAGCTTTCTTT. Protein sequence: CASSPTPDGAAEAFF.

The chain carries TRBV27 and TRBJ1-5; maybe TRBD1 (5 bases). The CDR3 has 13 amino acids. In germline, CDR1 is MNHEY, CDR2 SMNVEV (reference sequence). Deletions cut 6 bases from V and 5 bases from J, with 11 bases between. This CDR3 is CASSPTVYQPQHF. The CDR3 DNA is TGTGCCAGCAGCCCGACAGTTTATCAGCCCCAGCATTTT.